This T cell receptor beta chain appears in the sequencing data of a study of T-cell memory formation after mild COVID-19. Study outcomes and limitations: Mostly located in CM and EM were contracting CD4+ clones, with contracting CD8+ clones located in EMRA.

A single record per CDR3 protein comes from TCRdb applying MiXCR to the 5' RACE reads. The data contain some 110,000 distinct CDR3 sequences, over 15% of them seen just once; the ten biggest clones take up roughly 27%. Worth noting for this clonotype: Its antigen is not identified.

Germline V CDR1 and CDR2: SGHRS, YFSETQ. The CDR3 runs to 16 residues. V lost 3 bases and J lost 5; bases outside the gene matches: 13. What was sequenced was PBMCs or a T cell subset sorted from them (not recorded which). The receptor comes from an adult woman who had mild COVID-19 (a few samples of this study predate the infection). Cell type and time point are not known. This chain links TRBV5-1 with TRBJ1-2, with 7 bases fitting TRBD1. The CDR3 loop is CASSSPRGTDNYGYTF. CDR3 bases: TGCGCCAGCAGCTCCCCACGAGGGACAGATAATTATGGCTACACCTTC.